Each of the 32 T cell receptor beta chains below was sequenced from the same sample in a study of shared clonotypes between healthy human individuals. Libraries were prepared by immunoSEQ multiplex PCR; TCRdb keeps only in-frame clonotypes and omits some of them. This table has about 490,000 clones, around 73% appearing once. Sample: PBMCs. These receptors were taken from a woman between 35 and 50 years old in good health. Some clones in this sample may be carry-over from other donors' samples.

The chain joins TRBV5-1 to TRBJ2-2, with 7 positions matching TRBD2. The junction had 10 bases not matched to a gene; V was cut back by 4 bases and J by 4 bases. The CDR3 contains 16 residues. The germline V gene encodes CDR1 SGHRS and CDR2 YFSETQ. The CDR3 coding sequence is TGCGCCAGCAGCCCGCCGGGGGGAGGTCCCACCGGGGAGCTGTTTTTT. As protein: CASSPPGGGPTGELFF.

This chain uses TRBV29-1 with TRBJ2-1; 12 nucleotides match TRBD2. V lost 6 bases to trimming and J lost 1 base; unmatched junction nucleotides: 7. Germline-derived CDR1 and CDR2 are SQVTM and ANQGSEA. The CDR3 length is 16 residues. The CDR3 nucleotides read TGCAGCGTCGTAAGGACTAGCGGGGATTCCTACAATGAGCAGTTCTTC. Protein sequence: CSVVRTSGDSYNEQFF.

The genes are TRBV5-1 and TRBJ2-3; 8 nucleotides agree with TRBD1. Losses at the gene ends were 4 bases for V and 0 bases for J; bases not matched to a gene: 4. Germline V gene data show CDR1 as SGHRS and CDR2 as YFSETQ. This CDR3 is built from 15 residues. The CDR3 coding sequence is TGCGCCAGCAGCCTGGACAGGGAGAGCACAGATACGCAGTATTTT. Protein sequence: CASSLDRESTDTQYF.

V is TRBV27 and J is TRBJ2-7, with 9 positions matching TRBD1. Trimming cost V 1 base and J 3 bases; bases outside gene matches: 10. In germline, CDR1 is MNHEY, CDR2 SMNVEV (reference sequence). The CDR3 contains 17 residues. The CDR3 is CASSLWGGQGGLYEQYF. Written as DNA, the CDR3 is TGTGCCAGCAGTTTATGGGGGGGACAGGGTGGGCTCTACGAGCAGTACTTC.

Only one count was recorded for this clone. The chain is built from TRBV6-5 and TRBJ2-7; unclear D gene. Germline V CDR1 and CDR2: MNHEY, SVGAGI. V lost 2 bases to trimming and J lost 2 bases, with 7 bases between them. The CDR3 has 13 amino acids. CDR3: CASSYNRAYEQYF. The CDR3 DNA is TGTGCCAGCAGTTACAACAGAGCCTACGAGCAGTACTTC.

Remarks on this clone: This CDR3 is also generated by other DNA sequences in the sample. The chain has TRBV20-1 and TRBJ2-5; D is ambiguous. V lost 3 bases, J lost 5 bases, and 7 bases lay in between. Germline CDR1 and CDR2: DFQATT and SNEGSKA (reference sequence). This CDR3 spans 11 amino acids. CDR3 region: CSARAWETQYF. The CDR3 DNA reads TGCAGTGCTAGGGCTTGGGAGACCCAGTACTTC.

This clone was detected only a few times. The chain is built from TRBV6-4 and TRBJ2-1; TRBD2 matches at 7 bases. The CDR3 is 13 amino acids. Germline CDR1 reads MRHNA; CDR2 reads SNTAGT. The V segment lost 3 bases and the J segment 5 bases; nucleotides outside the gene matches: 1. CDR3 sequence: CASSEREHNEQFF. In DNA form, the CDR3 reads TGTGCCAGCAGTGAGCGGGAGCACAATGAGCAGTTCTTC.

The chain is built from TRBV18 and TRBJ2-1; 8 bases align to TRBD2. CDR1 KGHSH and CDR2 LQKENI come from the germline V gene. J gave up 2 bases and V 6 bases, and 9 bases lay outside the gene matches. CDR3 length: 16 residues. The CDR3 sequence: CASSPQAGDPYNEQFF. CDR3 in DNA: TGTGCCAGCTCGCCTCAAGCGGGAGACCCCTACAATGAGCAGTTCTTC.

The rearrangement links TRBV18 to TRBJ2-5; TRBD2 is a possible D gene (7 bases). The CDR3 runs 14 residues. V lost 4 bases and J 5 bases, leaving 14 bases between the germline ends. Per the germline V gene, CDR1 is KGHSH and CDR2 is LQKENI. The CDR3 loop reads CASSRYREGETQYF. The CDR3 region has the DNA TGTGCCAGCTCACGATACAGGGAGGGGGAGACCCAGTACTTC.

The chain employs TRBV4-1 and TRBJ1-2, with D perhaps TRBD1 (6 bases). V lost 4 bases, J lost 1 base, and 19 bases lay in between. This CDR3 contains 17 residues. Germline lookup yields CDR1 MGHRA and CDR2 YSYEKL. This CDR3 reads CASSPYFDRRLNYGYTF. The CDR3 DNA follows: TGCGCCAGCAGCCCCTACTTCGACAGGAGACTTAACTATGGCTACACCTTC.

V is TRBV7-3 and J is TRBJ2-5, with D unclear. V lost 2 bases, J lost 2 bases, and 6 bases lay in between. This CDR3 has 13 amino acids. In germline, CDR1 is SGHTA, CDR2 FQGTGA. This CDR3 reads CASSLRQQETQYF. The CDR3 bases are TGTGCCAGCAGCTTACGGCAGCAAGAGACCCAGTACTTC.

The genes are TRBV5-4 and TRBJ2-1, with D maybe TRBD1 (7 bases). Between the trimmed V and J ends, which lost 2 bases and 0 bases, there was a span of 15 bases. The CDR3 is 17 amino acids. CDR1 is SGHNT, CDR2 YYREEE, per germline (reference sequence). The CDR3 bases are TGTGCCAGCAGCTTTACGCGCGGGACAGCCTCCTACAATGAGCAGTTCTTC. This translates into CASSFTRGTASYNEQFF.

J is TRBJ1-1 and V is TRBV28; D might be TRBD1 (6 bases). Trimming pared 3 bases from V and 11 bases from J, leaving 16 bases between. The CDR3 length is 13 residues. Germline values: CDR1 MDHEN, CDR2 SYDVKM. CDR3 residues: CASSLAARGKAFF. The CDR3 region has the DNA TGTGCCAGCAGTTTGGCTGCCAGGGGTAAGGCTTTCTTT.

Of note for this clone: The sample carries other DNA sequences with the same CDR3. The chain carries TRBV28 and TRBJ2-3; 9 bases match TRBD1. Germline V gene sequence: CDR1 MDHEN, CDR2 SYDVKM. This CDR3 region has 15 residues. V was pared by 6 bases and J by 4 bases, with 8 bases of the junction left unmatched. The CDR3 loop is CASSVPGQGSDTQYF. CDR3 in DNA: TGTGCCAGCAGCGTCCCGGGACAGGGTTCAGATACGCAGTATTTT.

The chain employs TRBV28 and TRBJ1-1; D unresolved. Germline V lookup: CDR1 MDHEN, CDR2 SYDVKM. The CDR3 sequence is 14 residues long. With 1 base removed from V and 0 bases from J, the gap between germline ends came to 6 bases. The CDR3 reads CASSLLDLNTEAFF. DNA for the CDR3: TGTGCCAGCAGTTTATTAGATTTGAACACTGAAGCTTTCTTT.

This chain uses TRBV2 with TRBJ2-1; 14 bases align to TRBD2. This CDR3 is 15 amino acids long. Germline CDR1 reads SNHLY; CDR2 reads FYNNEI. V shed 10 bases, J shed 10 bases, and the junction held 12 bases outside the gene matches. CDR3 DNA sequence: TGTGCCACCGAAATAGGACTAGCGGGAGGATCGGAGCAGTTCTTC. As protein: CATEIGLAGGSEQFF.

The J gene is TRBJ2-5, the V gene TRBV5-1, with D possibly matching TRBD2 (6 bases). Germline lookup yields CDR1 SGHRS and CDR2 YFSETQ. V dropped 4 bases and J dropped 2 bases, with 12 bases sitting between them. This CDR3 has 14 amino acids. The CDR3 sequence is CASSRDSAQETQYF. CDR3 coding DNA: TGCGCCAGCAGCCGGGACTCCGCGCAAGAGACCCAGTACTTC.

This clone was found a few times. This rearrangement joins TRBV4-1 to TRBJ2-5, with D possibly being TRBD2 (6 bases). With the DNA end fitting TRBJ2-7 better, the J assignment may be wrong. The CDR3 length is 19 residues. The germline V gene has CDR1 MGHRA and CDR2 YSYEKL. The CDR3 here is CASSQGSGLLTGANYEQYF. CDR3 nucleotides: TGCGCCAGCAGCCAAGGCTCGGGTCTCCTGACGGGAGCGAACTACGAGCAGTACTTC.

V is TRBV5-4 and J is TRBJ2-1; 9 bases map to TRBD2. Germline CDR1 reads SGHNT; CDR2 reads YYREEE (reference sequence). The V segment lost 0 bases and the J segment 9 bases; nucleotides outside the gene matches: 4. The CDR3 covers 14 residues. The DNA for the CDR3 is TGTGCCAGCAGCTTGGAAGCGGGAGGTAGTGAGCAGTTCTTC. Its translation is CASSLEAGGSEQFF. The whole variable domain, filled in from reference TRBV5-4 and TRBJ2-1, reads ETGVTQSPTHLIKTRGQQVTLRCSSQSGHNTVSWYQQALGQGPQFIFQYYREEENGRGNFPPRFSGLQFPNYSSELNVNALELDDSALYLCASSLEAGGSEQFFGPGTRLTVL.

This chain joins TRBV19 and TRBJ1-1; D is ambiguous. CDR3 length: 13 amino acids. Deletions cut 6 bases from V and 3 bases from J, with 11 bases between. In germline, CDR1 is LNHDA, CDR2 SQIVND (reference sequence). The CDR3 DNA reads TGTGCCAGTAGCCCTACTCAATACACTGAAGCTTTCTTT. Encoded protein: CASSPTQYTEAFF.

The chain combines TRBV21-1 with TRBJ2-5. TRBV21-1 is marked as a pseudogene. The CDR3 is 9 amino acids. The CDR3 loop is CARKETQYF. The CDR3 DNA is TGTGCCAGGAAAGAGACCCAGTACTTC.

A word on this clone: One end of the junction fails to match germline, which may point to a read error. The gene calls are TRBV4-1 and TRBJ2-2; weak D call: TRBD2 (5 bases). The CDR3 extends over 15 amino acids. Germline-derived CDR1 and CDR2 are MGHRA and YSYEKL. CDR3 coding DNA: TGTGCCAGCAGCCAAGGATCTACGAACACCGGGGAGCTGGTTTTT. It encodes CASSQGSTNTGELVF.

The chain is built from TRBV9 and TRBJ2-3; D is unresolved. Per germline, CDR1 SGDLS and CDR2 YYNGEE. Trimming stripped 2 bases from V and 3 bases from J, with 4 bases between. The CDR3 sequence is 12 residues long. The CDR3 DNA is TGTGCCAGCAGCGTCCTAACAGATACGCAGTATTTT. This gives the protein CASSVLTDTQYF. Variable domain in full (rest from reference TRBV9 and TRBJ2-3): DSGVTQTPKHLITATGQRVTLRCSPRSGDLSVYWYQQSLDQGLQFLIQYYNGEERAKGNILERFSAQQFPDLHSELNLSSLELGDSALYFCASSVLTDTQYFGPGTRLTVL.

The V and J genes are TRBV2 and TRBJ2-7, with 10 bases fitting TRBD2. Trimming removed 5 bases from V and 2 bases from J; junction bases left unmatched: 0. From germline, CDR1 is SNHLY and CDR2 FYNNEI. The CDR3 runs to 13 residues. CDR3 sequence reads: CASSSGRAYEQYF. In DNA form, the CDR3 reads TGTGCCAGCAGTAGCGGGAGGGCCTACGAGCAGTACTTC.

This rearrangement joins TRBV5-1 to TRBJ2-5; D gene unclear. The germline V and J ends were trimmed by 0 bases and 4 bases, with 7 bases remaining between them. Germline CDR1 is SGHRS and CDR2 is YFSETQ. The CDR3 covers 13 residues. CDR3 in amino acids: CASSLGRRETQYF. CDR3 DNA: TGCGCCAGCAGCTTGGGTCGGCGAGAGACCCAGTACTTC.

The chain recombines TRBV30 with TRBJ2-7, with 13 bases lining up with TRBD2. The V gene's germline CDR1 is GTSNPN and CDR2 SVGIG (reference sequence). V shed 1 base, J shed 3 bases, and the junction held 3 bases outside the gene matches. This CDR3 has 15 amino acids. CDR3 protein: CAWSAGTSGIYEQYF. The DNA for the CDR3 is TGTGCCTGGAGTGCAGGGACTAGCGGGATCTACGAGCAGTACTTC.

This clone appeared a single time. V gene TRBV7-2 combines with J gene TRBJ2-1; D uncertain. Germline-derived CDR1 and CDR2 are SGHTA and FQGNSA. The length of the CDR3 is 13 residues. Trimming shortened V by 2 bases and J by 6 bases, and 8 bases separated the two germline ends. The CDR3 loop is CASSLRQTNEQFF. DNA for the CDR3: TGTGCCAGCAGCTTACGGCAGACCAATGAGCAGTTCTTC.

This clone was recorded only once. This chain links TRBV6-6 with TRBJ1-2; D ambiguous. The CDR3 has 14 residues. CDR1 MNHNY and CDR2 SVGAGI come from the germline V gene (reference sequence). Trimming cost V 6 bases and J 4 bases, with 15 bases left between them. Written as DNA, the CDR3 is TGTGCCAGCAGCCCGTCGCGGGGAGGCTATGGCTACACCTTC. Amino acids: CASSPSRGGYGYTF.

V usage is TRBV30 and J usage is TRBJ2-5; possibly TRBD1 for D (7 bases). Germline V gene data show CDR1 as GTSNPN and CDR2 as SVGIG (reference sequence). This CDR3 has 15 residues. The ends were cut back, 0 bases at V and 2 bases at J, with 13 bases in the middle. Here the CDR3 reads CAWSVRSGGQETQYF. The DNA of the CDR3 is TGTGCCTGGAGTGTACGGTCAGGGGGGCAAGAGACCCAGTACTTC.

Only a few counts were recorded for this clone. The same CDR3 is also encoded by other DNA sequences in this sample. V and J are TRBV7-8 and TRBJ1-3; D may be TRBD1 (5 bases). V lost 1 base, J lost 1 base, and 8 bases lay in between. The CDR3 length is 15 residues. Germline CDR1 is SGHVS and CDR2 is FQNEAQ. The CDR3 reads CASSLGRASGNTIYF. Here the CDR3 DNA reads TGTGCCAGCAGCTTAGGCAGGGCTTCTGGAAACACCATATATTTT.

The chain couples TRBV2 to TRBJ1-5; tentative D call: TRBD1 (5 bases). The germline V and J ends were trimmed by 2 bases and 3 bases, with 8 bases remaining between them. This CDR3 region has 14 residues. The germline gives CDR1 SNHLY, CDR2 FYNNEI. The CDR3 nucleotides are TGTGCCAGCAGTGAAACCAGGGACAATCAGCCCCAGCATTTT. Its translation: CASSETRDNQPQHF.

This clone showed up just a few times. The chain links TRBV11-2 to TRBJ1-2; 8 bases agree with TRBD1. The CDR3 spans 13 residues. Germline V gives CDR1 SGHAT, CDR2 FQNNGV. After removal of 5 bases from V and 7 bases from J, the junction contained 6 bases not matched to a gene. Here the CDR3 reads CASSLTDRGGYTF. CDR3 nucleotides: TGTGCCAGCAGCCTAACCGACAGGGGTGGCTACACCTTC.